These T cell receptor beta chains were read from a single sample in a study of blood T cell repertoires in COVID-19. The data were produced by immunoSEQ multiplex PCR, yet TCRdb's version contains in-frame clones alone and is incomplete. The sample yields 200,000 to 300,000 clones, approximately 87% seen once. Sequenced material: peripheral blood. The receptors were sampled from a woman aged 40 to 50 who had recovered from COVID-19. Both conserved end residues are part of each CDR3. A D gene is named only where the DNA matches it firmly. Expanded clones get a size class; other rows say once, few or many, or leave the size out.

D	V	size	J	DNA	CDR3
-	TRBV18	once	TRBJ2-4	TGTGCCAGCTCACCCTACTACGGTGGAAACATTCAGTACTTC	CASSPYYGGNIQYF
TRBD1	TRBV5-4	-	TRBJ2-2	TGTGCCAGCAGCTTCGGACAGGGGGCGGGTCGGGAGCTGTTTTTT	CASSFGQGAGRELFF
-	TRBV3-1/TRBV3-2	-	TRBJ2-1	TGTGCCAGCAGCCCACCGGGAACCGTGGGAAAGCAGTTCTTC	CASSPPGTVGKQFF
-	TRBV12-2	-	TRBJ1-2	TGTGCAAGTCGTTTACGACAGGGCGAGGGCTACACCTTC	CASRLRQGEGYTF
TRBD2	TRBV9	-	TRBJ2-1	TGTGCCAGCAGCGTAGGGACTAGCGGGGGCCCTTACAATGAGCAGTTCTTC	CASSVGTSGGPYNEQFF
-	TRBV9	-	TRBJ1-2	TGTGCCAGCAGCGGAAATGTGTTCCTCGGTCCTTTCTATGGCTACACCTTC	CASSGNVFLGPFYGYTF
TRBD2	TRBV7-8	-	TRBJ2-1	TGTGCCAGCGACCCCAACGGGACTAGCGGGGGGACTATCTACAATGAGCAGTTCTTC	CASDPNGTSGGTIYNEQFF
-	TRBV30	-	TRBJ2-3	TGTGCCTGGAGTCCGGCAGATACGCAGTATTTT	CAWSPADTQYF
TRBD1	TRBV6-5	-	TRBJ1-2	TGTGCCAGCAGGCTGGGACAGGAGAACTATGGCTACACCTTC	CASRLGQENYGYTF
TRBD1	TRBV29-1	-	TRBJ2-3	TGCAGCGTCATCACGGACAGGGATACGCAGTATTTT	CSVITDRDTQYF
TRBD1	TRBV7-9	-	TRBJ1-6	TGTGCCAGCAGCTTCTTAGAAACCCGGGACAGGGGTAATTCACCCCTCCACTTT	CASSFLETRDRGNSPLHF